This T cell receptor (beta chain) appears in the sequencing data of a study of identical twins. Study results and caveats: Analyses of zero insertions could, in part, be confounded by invariant MAIT and iNKT cells. Conclusions rested on cross-sectional statistics rather than following the same donors.

Unique molecular identifiers were present on the cDNA, and a universal primer site came from template switching. TCRdb reprocessed the 5' RACE reads with MiXCR, giving one entry per CDR3 protein. The sample shows hundreds of thousands of distinct CDR3 sequences, over 9% of them seen only once. Points on this clonotype: Its antigen remains unidentified.

CDR3 size: 14 residues. Per germline, CDR1 MNHNS and CDR2 SASEGT. The V gene lost 5 bases and the J gene lost 7 bases, with 15 bases spanning the gap. These data also featured in a second study, about yellow fever vaccine responses in identical twins.

This chain uses TRBV6-1 with TRBJ1-5; possibly TRBD1 for D (5 bases). The clonotype comes from a woman between 18 and 29 years old in good health. The sequencing sample was made of PBMCs. This chain's CDR3 is CASSPGGWAQPQHF. In nucleotides, the CDR3 is TGTGCCAGCAGTCCCGGGGGTTGGGCCCAGCCCCAGCATTTT.